This T cell receptor beta chain was recovered during a study of blood T cell repertoires in COVID-19. About the study: Acute-phase and convalescent COVID-19 samples originated in the United States, Italy and Spain. PBMCs, B-cell-depleted T cells, or T cells provided the cDNA or gDNA that made up the material.

The length of the CDR3 is 15 residues. CDR1 is LNHDA, CDR2 SQIVND, per germline (reference sequence). J gave up 4 bases and V 6 bases, and 10 bases lay outside the gene matches. Profiling relied on immunoSEQ multiplex PCR, and the TCRdb table lists in-frame clones only, not all of them. The repertoire has hundreds of thousands of clones, 70% to 90% of them found once; the top ten carry about 8%. The TCR comes from a woman between 50 and 59 years old with COVID-19, enrolled during active disease. The sequencing sample was made of peripheral blood. The genes are TRBV19 and TRBJ1-2; 8 bases fit TRBD1. The CDR3 loop is CASRVAGQAIYGYTF. The CDR3 DNA is TGTGCCAGTAGAGTCGCGGGACAGGCTATCTATGGCTACACCTTC.